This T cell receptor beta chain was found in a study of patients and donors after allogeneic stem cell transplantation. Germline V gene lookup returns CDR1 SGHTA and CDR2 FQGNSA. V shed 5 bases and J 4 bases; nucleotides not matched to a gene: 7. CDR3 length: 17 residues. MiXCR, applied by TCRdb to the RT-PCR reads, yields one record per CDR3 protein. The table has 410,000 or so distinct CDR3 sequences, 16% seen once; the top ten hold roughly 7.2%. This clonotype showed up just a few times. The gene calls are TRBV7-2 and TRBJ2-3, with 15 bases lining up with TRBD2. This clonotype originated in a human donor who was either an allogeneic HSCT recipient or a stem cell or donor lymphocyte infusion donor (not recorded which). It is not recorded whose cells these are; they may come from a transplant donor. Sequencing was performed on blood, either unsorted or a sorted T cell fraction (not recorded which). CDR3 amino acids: CASSRSWTSGGADTQYF. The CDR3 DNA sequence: TGTGCCAGCAGCCGATCGTGGACTAGCGGGGGGGCAGATACGCAGTATTTT.